The sequence of this T cell receptor (beta chain) was determined in a study of T cells in localized non-small cell lung cancer. For this clone: Its antigen is not identified.

The CDR3 contains 11 residues. Germline CDR1 DFQATT, CDR2 SNEGSKA (reference sequence). V was cut by 3 bases and J by 7 bases, with 9 bases left in between. Whole-study results and caveats: Tumor samples were not multi-region, leaving intratumor heterogeneity unexcluded. The study found T cell clonality highest in uninvolved adjacent lung, above tumor.

Libraries were prepared by immunoSEQ multiplex PCR; TCRdb keeps only in-frame clonotypes and omits some of them. The data hold about 59,000 clones, with 80% to 95% observed a single time. Sample: peripheral blood, taken before any cancer treatment. This chain uses TRBV20-1 with TRBJ2-5, with TRBD1 as a possible D gene (6 bases). This TCR was sampled from a man aged 35 to 69 with stage I lung adenocarcinoma. CDR3 bases: TGCAGTGCTAGGAACAGGGCGACCCAGTACTTC. It translates to CSARNRATQYF.